The 22 T cell receptor beta chains below were found in one sample sequenced in a study of control samples from healthy donors and cancer patients. Sequencing used immunoSEQ multiplex PCR; TCRdb keeps in-frame clones, though not all of them. The data contain tens of thousands of clones, less than 85% of them singletons. The sample consisted of PBMCs. These receptors were collected from a man between 65 and 79 years old with lung cancer.

Of note for this clone: The DNA is omitted, as the CDR3 cannot be located on it reliably, and the CDR3 follows TCRdb's listing. The chain combines TRBV5-1 with TRBJ2-7; whether TRBD1, the table's D call, matches the DNA was not checked. The CDR3 has 13 residues if both end residues are counted. Germline V lookup: CDR1 SGHRS, CDR2 YFSETQ. This CDR3 is CASSPVAGGTLYF.

V and J are TRBV7-9 and TRBJ1-2; D not resolved. CDR3 length: 13 residues. From germline, CDR1 is SEHNR and CDR2 FQNEAQ (reference sequence). The V gene lost 1 base and the J gene lost 5 bases, with 8 bases spanning the gap. CDR3 amino acids: CASSLGGGYGYTF. The CDR3 DNA is TGTGCCAGCAGCTTAGGTGGAGGGTATGGCTACACCTTC.

This clone was observed once. This chain links TRBV2 with TRBJ2-5; a possible D gene is TRBD1 (6 bases). The germline gives CDR1 SNHLY, CDR2 FYNNEI. V was clipped by 3 bases and J by 4 bases, with 15 bases between them. This CDR3 is built from 15 residues. The CDR3 DNA sequence: TGTGCCAGCAGTGATGATGGGGGCGGTGGAGAGACCCAGTACTTC. Protein sequence: CASSDDGGGGETQYF.

The sample holds one count of this clone. The V gene is TRBV18, the J gene TRBJ1-5; D is unclear. Trimming removed 2 bases at V and 1 base at J, with 6 bases between. Germline lookup yields CDR1 KGHSH and CDR2 LQKENI. CDR3 length: 14 amino acids. The CDR3 protein is CASSPTLSNQPQHF. CDR3 DNA: TGTGCCAGCTCACCAACGCTGAGCAATCAGCCCCAGCATTTT.

The V call is TRBV19, the J call TRBJ2-1; the D gene could be TRBD1 or TRBD2 (5 bases each). The CDR3 spans 14 residues. CDR1 and CDR2 (germline): LNHDA, SQIVND (reference sequence). Trimming cost V 9 bases and J 2 bases, with 14 bases left between them. DNA for the CDR3: TGTGCCAGCATCGGGACGGGGACCTACAATGAGCAGTTCTTC. Its translation is CASIGTGTYNEQFF. Filled out from reference TRBV19 and TRBJ2-1, the complete variable domain reads DGGITQSPKYLFRKEGQNVTLSCEQNLNHDAMYWYRQDPGQGLRLIYYSQIVNDFQKGDIAEGYSVSREKKESFPLTVTSAQKNPTAFYLCASIGTGTYNEQFFGPGTRLTVL.

The V gene is TRBV6-5, the J gene TRBJ1-2; the D gene is possibly TRBD1 (6 bases). The V end lost 2 bases, the J end lost 2 bases, and 15 bases lay between the germline ends. CDR1 and CDR2 from the germline V gene are MNHEY and SVGAGI. This CDR3 is built from 16 residues. This chain's CDR3 is CASSYRGRGWNYGYTF. The CDR3 nucleotides are TGTGCCAGCAGTTACAGGGGAAGGGGGTGGAACTATGGCTACACCTTC.

The chain is built from TRBV20-1 and TRBJ2-6; D perhaps matches TRBD2 (5 bases). The CDR3 is 18 amino acids. Germline V gene lookup returns CDR1 DFQATT and CDR2 SNEGSKA (reference sequence). Trimming stripped 3 bases from V and 4 bases from J, with 22 bases between. This chain's CDR3 is CSASPPALDYRGANVLTF. Here the CDR3 DNA reads TGCAGTGCTAGTCCTCCGGCCCTAGACTATCGGGGGGCCAACGTCCTGACTTTC.

This chain uses TRBV3-1 (or the pseudogene TRBV3-2) with TRBJ1-1; D remains unclear. The CDR3 has 13 amino acids. From germline, CDR1 is LGHDT and CDR2 YNNKEL (reference sequence). V dropped 0 bases and J dropped 7 bases, with 9 bases sitting between them. CDR3 in amino acids: CASSQDRAGEAFF. The DNA for the CDR3 is TGTGCCAGCAGCCAAGATAGGGCGGGTGAAGCTTTCTTT.

The chain uses TRBV29-1 and TRBJ2-6; D assignment may be TRBD1 or TRBD2 (5 bases each). The CDR3 has 14 residues. Trimming removed 7 bases from V and 2 bases from J, with 12 bases in between. From germline, CDR1 is SQVTM and CDR2 ANQGSEA. CDR3 bases: TGCAGCGCCCAGGGAGCTCCTGGGGCCAACGTCCTGACTTTC. Its translation is CSAQGAPGANVLTF.

The chain is built from TRBV7-9 and TRBJ2-7; 13 nucleotides match TRBD2. The CDR3 has 18 amino acids. From germline, CDR1 is SEHNR and CDR2 FQNEAQ (reference sequence). Trimming cost V 8 bases and J 3 bases; bases outside gene matches: 16. The CDR3 sequence is CASGRTSGGRDPDYEQYF. In DNA form, the CDR3 reads TGTGCCAGCGGGCGGACTAGCGGGGGCAGGGACCCAGACTACGAGCAGTACTTC.

The gene calls are TRBV4-1 and TRBJ2-7; D is unresolved. The CDR3 is 10 amino acids. Germline values: CDR1 MGHRA, CDR2 YSYEKL. With 9 bases removed from V and 2 bases from J, the gap between germline ends came to 5 bases. This CDR3 is CARKTYEQYF. Written as DNA, the CDR3 is TGCGCCAGGAAGACCTACGAGCAGTACTTC.

This chain connects TRBV5-8 to TRBJ1-3; D is perhaps TRBD1 (6 bases). The germline CDR1 and CDR2 sequences are SGHTS and YDEGEE. The CDR3 runs to 16 residues. V was pared by 1 base and J by 4 bases, with 15 bases between. The CDR3 DNA sequence: TGTGCCAGCAGCTTGATAGGCAGGGGATCCGGAAACACCATATATTTT. Encoded protein: CASSLIGRGSGNTIYF. Based on the CDR3 plus reference TRBV5-8 and TRBJ1-3, the full variable domain is EAGVTQSPTHLIKTRGQQATLRCSPISGHTSVYWYQQALGLGLQFLLWYDEGEERNRGNFPPRFSGRQFPNYSSELNVNALELEDSALYLCASSLIGRGSGNTIYFGEGSWLTVV.

V gene TRBV6-5 combines with J gene TRBJ2-2; 9 positions match TRBD1. Trimming took 0 bases from V and 7 from J; bases not matched to a gene: 6. Germline V gene sequence: CDR1 MNHEY, CDR2 SVGAGI. This CDR3 comprises 16 residues. CDR3 sequence: CASSYSGTGFDGELFF. Written as DNA, the CDR3 is TGTGCCAGCAGTTACTCGGGGACAGGGTTTGACGGGGAGCTGTTTTTT.

The chain is built from TRBV18 and TRBJ1-5; tentatively, D is TRBD1 (6 bases). V was shortened by 2 bases and J by 9 bases, with 20 bases between the two germline ends. The CDR3 is made up of 16 amino acids. Germline V gene sequence: CDR1 KGHSH, CDR2 LQKENI. CDR3 sequence: CASSPNLAGATGPQHF. In DNA, the CDR3 is TGTGCCAGCTCACCAAATCTGGCAGGGGCTACGGGGCCCCAGCATTTT.

The chain recombines TRBV27 with TRBJ1-1, with 9 bases identical to TRBD1. V dropped 6 bases and J dropped 3; count of bases not matched to a gene: 5. Per germline, CDR1 MNHEY and CDR2 SMNVEV (reference sequence). There are 14 residues in the CDR3. CDR3 DNA sequence: TGTGCCAGCAGCCGGGACAGGGCTGACACTGAAGCTTTCTTT. It yields the protein CASSRDRADTEAFF.

This clone was seen just once. The chain carries TRBV3-1 (or the pseudogene TRBV3-2) and TRBJ1-5; no clear D. The V gene's germline CDR1 is LGHDT and CDR2 YNNKEL (reference sequence). This CDR3 spans 14 amino acids. V lost 1 base, J lost 5 bases, and 9 bases lay in between. CDR3 in amino acids: CASSQGRTDQPQHF. In DNA form, the CDR3 reads TGTGCCAGCAGCCAAGGTCGAACGGATCAGCCCCAGCATTTT.

The genes are TRBV5-1 and TRBJ2-7; tentatively, D is TRBD2 (6 bases). V gave up 0 bases and J gave up 4 bases, with 14 bases separating them. The CDR3 loop spans 15 amino acids. Looked up from germline, CDR1 is SGHRS and CDR2 is YFSETQ. CDR3 in amino acids: CASSLAELAVYEQYF. Here the CDR3 DNA reads TGCGCCAGCAGCTTGGCCGAACTAGCCGTTTACGAGCAGTACTTC.

This chain uses TRBV7-2 with TRBJ2-1, with D perhaps matching TRBD1 (6 bases). From germline, CDR1 is SGHTA and CDR2 FQGNSA. The CDR3 runs 15 residues. Between the trimmed V and J ends, which lost 0 bases and 0 bases, there was a span of 6 bases. DNA of the CDR3: TGTGCCAGCAGCTTAGCCAGGGGCTCCTACAATGAGCAGTTCTTC. Protein product: CASSLARGSYNEQFF.

This clone was counted only a few times. This chain joins TRBV6-5 and TRBJ2-3, with TRBD2 identical over 7 bases. CDR1 is MNHEY, CDR2 SVGAGI, per germline. The length of the CDR3 is 15 residues. V lost 6 bases, J lost 6 bases, and 12 bases stayed unmatched. In nucleotides, the CDR3 is TGTGCCAGCAGGGAGGGTATACTAGCGAGGGATACGCAGTATTTT. It codes for CASREGILARDTQYF.

CDR3 bases: TGCGCCAGCAGCCAAGATTTAGATAGGGCGGCGAACACTGAAGCTTTCTTT. It encodes CASSQDLDRAANTEAFF. The chain combines TRBV4-1 with TRBJ1-1, with D unresolved. CDR1 MGHRA and CDR2 YSYEKL come from the germline V gene. This CDR3 has 17 residues. V was clipped by 0 bases and J by 1 base, with 15 bases between them.

This clone was recorded once. The V and J genes are TRBV2 and TRBJ2-7; the D gene could be TRBD1 or TRBD2 (6 bases each). CDR1 and CDR2 (germline): SNHLY, FYNNEI. Trimming took 4 bases from V and 6 from J, leaving 10 bases between them. The CDR3 loop spans 12 amino acids. This CDR3 is CASSAGGPEQYF. For the CDR3, the DNA is TGTGCCAGCAGTGCCGGGGGCCCCGAGCAGTACTTC.

The chain carries TRBV9 and TRBJ2-3; the D gene is possibly TRBD2 (5 bases). The CDR3 contains 16 residues. V lost 0 bases to trimming and J lost 2 bases, with 13 bases between them. CDR1 SGDLS and CDR2 YYNGEE come from the germline V gene. The CDR3 loop is CASSVGASGYTDTQYF. Written as DNA, the CDR3 is TGTGCCAGCAGCGTAGGGGCAAGCGGCTACACAGATACGCAGTATTTT.